The 13 T cell receptor beta chains presented below share a single source sample, sequenced in a study of blood T cell repertoires in COVID-19. Libraries were prepared by immunoSEQ multiplex PCR; TCRdb keeps only in-frame clonotypes and omits some of them. The profile shows 150,000 to 200,000 clones, around 82% of them singletons. The sequencing sample was made of PBMCs or T cells enriched from blood (not recorded which). Receptor source: a woman aged 60-70 years with acute COVID-19.

This chain uses TRBV18 with TRBJ1-2, with TRBD1 matching 7 bases. The germline gives CDR1 KGHSH, CDR2 LQKENI. This CDR3 region has 13 residues. V lost 6 bases and J lost 7; bases outside the gene matches: 8. Here the CDR3 DNA reads TGTGCCAGCTCTCCCGACAGGGTACGTGGCTACACCTTC. It translates to CASSPDRVRGYTF.

This clone was picked up a small number of times. The sample has other DNA sequences that encode this CDR3 too. The V call is TRBV18, the J call TRBJ1-4; possibly TRBD1 for D (6 bases). The CDR3 extends over 14 amino acids. Germline CDR1 is KGHSH and CDR2 is LQKENI. Trimming pared 2 bases from V and 7 bases from J, leaving 11 bases between. The CDR3 region is CASSPGGGGEKLFF. In DNA, the CDR3 is TGTGCCAGCTCACCAGGGGGCGGCGGTGAAAAACTGTTTTTT.

The chain combines TRBV7-9 with TRBJ2-5; 9 positions agree with TRBD2. V was pared by 3 bases and J by 1 base, with 3 bases of the junction left unmatched. The CDR3 has 15 residues. Germline-derived CDR1 and CDR2 are SEHNR and FQNEAQ (reference sequence). CDR3 region: CASSLRLAAQETQYF. As DNA, the CDR3 is TGTGCCAGCAGCTTGCGACTAGCGGCCCAAGAGACCCAGTACTTC. Full variable domain (missing parts from reference TRBV7-9 and TRBJ2-5): DTGVSQNPRHKITKRGQNVTFRCDPISEHNRLYWYRQTLGQGPEFLTYFQNEAQLEKSRLLSDRFSAERPKGSFSTLEIQRTEQGDSAMYLCASSLRLAAQETQYFGPGTRLLVL.

V and J are TRBV9 and TRBJ2-4, with D unresolved. The CDR3 consists of 15 residues. Trimming removed 3 bases at V and 1 base at J, with 11 bases between. Germline CDR1 and CDR2: SGDLS and YYNGEE. The CDR3 reads CASSGGGLAKNIQYF. The CDR3 nucleotides read TGTGCCAGCAGCGGAGGTGGTCTCGCCAAAAACATTCAGTACTTC.

The rearrangement uses TRBV9 and TRBJ2-3, with 9 bases aligning to TRBD2. In germline, CDR1 is SGDLS, CDR2 YYNGEE. With V trimmed by 4 bases and J by 5 bases, 11 bases remained unmatched. The CDR3 spans 16 residues. The CDR3 here is CASSKGVAGVLDTQYF. CDR3 nucleotides: TGTGCCAGCAGCAAGGGAGTAGCGGGAGTTCTAGATACGCAGTATTTT. The whole variable domain, filled in from reference TRBV9 and TRBJ2-3, reads DSGVTQTPKHLITATGQRVTLRCSPRSGDLSVYWYQQSLDQGLQFLIQYYNGEERAKGNILERFSAQQFPDLHSELNLSSLELGDSALYFCASSKGVAGVLDTQYFGPGTRLTVL.

The chain combines TRBV28 with TRBJ2-5; D is perhaps TRBD1 (6 bases). Per germline, CDR1 MDHEN and CDR2 SYDVKM. The CDR3 consists of 13 residues. V dropped 5 bases and J dropped 10 bases, with 17 bases sitting between them. CDR3 bases: TGTGCCAGCAGTCCCGGGACATCGGGCGGCCAGTACTTC. The encoded protein is CASSPGTSGGQYF.

CDR3 sequence reads: CASIDRGEAGYTF. Written as DNA, the CDR3 is TGTGCCAGCATTGACAGGGGTGAAGCTGGCTACACCTTC. This chain joins TRBV7-2 and TRBJ1-2; 8 bases are a match to TRBD1. The CDR3 consists of 13 residues. J was trimmed by 7 bases and V by 7 bases; bases with no gene match: 8. Germline lookup yields CDR1 SGHTA and CDR2 FQGNSA.

This chain links TRBV4-3 with TRBJ2-3, with 9 bases matching TRBD1. The CDR3 totals 15 residues. CDR1 LGHNA and CDR2 YSLEER come from the germline V gene. J lost 1 base, V lost 1 base, and 0 bases had no gene match. The CDR3 is CASSQGTGGTDTQYF. DNA of the CDR3: TGCGCCAGCAGCCAAGGGACAGGGGGCACAGATACGCAGTATTTT.

This clone was recorded only once. V is TRBV7-8 and J is TRBJ1-2, with 8 nucleotides matching TRBD1. The J segment lost 4 bases and the V segment lost 0 bases, leaving 7 bases of the junction unmatched. The CDR3 is 16 amino acids. Germline CDR1 reads SGHVS; CDR2 reads FQNEAQ. The CDR3 region is CASSLADAGGSYGYTF. The CDR3 DNA reads as TGTGCCAGCAGCTTAGCAGACGCAGGGGGCAGCTATGGCTACACCTTC.

This clone appeared a few times. The chain employs TRBV27 and TRBJ2-5; a possible D gene is TRBD2 (6 bases). The V end was cut by 3 bases, the J end by 7 bases, with 9 bases between. This CDR3 has 12 amino acids. Germline values: CDR1 MNHEY, CDR2 SMNVEV (reference sequence). The CDR3 DNA reads TGTGCCAGCAGTTTTACCGGGGGGACCCAGTACTTC. This sequence encodes CASSFTGGTQYF.

The rearrangement links TRBV5-1 to TRBJ1-4; weak D call: TRBD1 (5 bases). The CDR3 has 20 amino acids. Germline CDR1 SGHRS, CDR2 YFSETQ. V lost 0 bases, J lost 7 bases, and 28 bases lay in between. The CDR3 here is CASSLEVRIGTWSGTEKLFF. CDR3 coding DNA: TGCGCCAGCAGCTTGGAAGTAAGAATAGGGACTTGGAGTGGGACTGAAAAACTGTTTTTT.

J is TRBJ1-2 and V is TRBV9, with no clear D. In germline, CDR1 is SGDLS, CDR2 YYNGEE. Trimming shortened V by 0 bases and J by 7 bases, and 13 bases separated the two germline ends. The CDR3 has 14 amino acids. For the CDR3, the DNA is TGTGCCAGCAGCGTAGATGTGCAGGCTGGTGGCTACACCTTC. Its translation is CASSVDVQAGGYTF. Based on the CDR3 plus reference TRBV9 and TRBJ1-2, the full variable domain is DSGVTQTPKHLITATGQRVTLRCSPRSGDLSVYWYQQSLDQGLQFLIQYYNGEERAKGNILERFSAQQFPDLHSELNLSSLELGDSALYFCASSVDVQAGGYTFGSGTRLTVV.

The rearrangement joins TRBV5-4 to TRBJ1-3; perhaps TRBD1 as D (6 bases). CDR3 size: 15 residues. The V gene lost 4 bases and the J gene lost 4 bases, with 15 bases spanning the gap. The germline CDR1 and CDR2 sequences are SGHNT and YYREEE (reference sequence). The DNA for the CDR3 is TGTGCCAGCAGCCTTGACTCCGGACAGGGAAACACCATATATTTT. Translating gives CASSLDSGQGNTIYF.